Below, 20 T cell receptor beta chains from the same sample are listed, as sequenced in a study of shared clonotypes between healthy human individuals. Here immunoSEQ multiplex PCR was the method, and the copy in TCRdb shows in-frame clones only, minus some. The profile shows 1.5 million to 2.5 million clones, approximately 94% of them singletons. Selected positively for CCR7 and CD45RO-negative, naive CD8 cells excluded terminally differentiated effector memory CD45RA+ cells. Sample: naive CD8+ T cells sorted from blood. The receptors shown here come from a man younger than 35 in good health.

V usage is TRBV2 and J usage is TRBJ2-5; D might be TRBD1 (6 bases). V was shortened by 8 bases and J by 3 bases, with 13 bases between the two germline ends. CDR1 is SNHLY and CDR2 is FYNNEI in the germline V gene. The CDR3 totals 13 residues. The CDR3 nucleotides are TGTGCCAGCGAAGGGGGAGCCGAAGAGACCCAGTACTTC. As protein: CASEGGAEETQYF. The complete variable domain, with remaining parts taken from reference TRBV2 and TRBJ2-5, reads EPEVTQTPSHQVTQMGQEVILRCVPISNHLYFYWYRQILGQKVEFLVSFYNNEISEKSEIFDDQFSVERPDGSNFTLKIRSTKLEDSAMYFCASEGGAEETQYFGPGTRLLVL.

On this clone itself: Other DNA sequences in this specimen translate into the identical CDR3. This chain links TRBV4-3 with TRBJ2-7; TRBD1 or TRBD2 may be the D gene (5 bases each). Germline V CDR1 and CDR2: LGHNA, YSLEER. Deletions cut 0 bases from V and 1 base from J, with 10 bases between. The CDR3 sequence is 15 residues long. CDR3 in amino acids: CASSQDRDGSYEQYF. CDR3 nucleotides: TGCGCCAGCAGCCAAGACCGGGACGGATCCTACGAGCAGTACTTC.

CDR3 DNA sequence: TGCAGCGTTGATTCCGGGACAGGGGGTCGCGAGCAGTACTTC. This codes for CSVDSGTGGREQYF. The rearrangement links TRBV29-1 to TRBJ2-7, with 11 bases identical to TRBD1. The CDR3 extends over 14 amino acids. J lost 6 bases, V lost 3 bases, and 7 bases had no gene match. CDR1 is SQVTM and CDR2 is ANQGSEA in the germline V gene.

V usage is TRBV28 and J usage is TRBJ1-2, with D possibly TRBD1 on 6 matching bases. V shed 6 bases and J shed 4 bases, with 18 bases lying between them. The V gene's germline CDR1 is MDHEN and CDR2 SYDVKM. The CDR3 spans 15 residues. CDR3 nucleotides: TGTGCCAGCAGACCGTTTCTTATAGGGGGCTATGGCTACACCTTC. Residues: CASRPFLIGGYGYTF.

CDR3 in DNA: TGTGCCAGCAGTGAAGAGGGGGACGTACCCTCCTACGAGCAGTACTTC. Its translation: CASSEEGDVPSYEQYF. The chain is built from TRBV6-1 and TRBJ2-7, with D maybe TRBD1 (6 bases). The CDR3 is 16 amino acids. V lost 1 base and J lost 0, with 13 bases in between. Germline lookup yields CDR1 MNHNS and CDR2 SASEGT.

V usage is TRBV5-4 and J usage is TRBJ1-6, with a tentative D call TRBD1 (5 bases). Per the germline V gene, CDR1 is SGHNT and CDR2 is YYREEE (reference sequence). V lost 5 bases, J lost 6 bases, and 15 bases lay in between. The CDR3 runs to 15 residues. The CDR3 sequence: CASSGGTPFNSPLHF. The CDR3, as DNA: TGTGCCAGCAGTGGGGGGACGCCCTTTAATTCACCCCTCCACTTT.

This clone was counted once. The J gene is TRBJ1-1, the V gene TRBV28; D call uncertain. Germline V gene data show CDR1 as MDHEN and CDR2 as SYDVKM. This CDR3 spans 13 amino acids. V lost 1 base and J 3 bases, leaving 6 bases between the germline ends. CDR3 in amino acids: CASSLSRYTEAFF. The CDR3 DNA reads as TGTGCCAGCAGTTTATCAAGGTACACTGAAGCTTTCTTT.

The CDR3 bases are TGCAGCGTTGCCATGGGGCGGAACACCGGGGAGCTGTTTTTT. This translates into CSVAMGRNTGELFF. This rearrangement joins TRBV29-1 to TRBJ2-2; maybe TRBD1 (5 bases). The CDR3 length is 14 residues. Trimming removed 4 bases at V and 1 base at J, with 10 bases between. Germline V CDR1 and CDR2: SQVTM, ANQGSEA.

The rearrangement uses TRBV4-1 and TRBJ1-2, with D possibly being TRBD1 (5 bases). The CDR3 runs to 14 residues. V lost 0 bases, J lost 8 bases, and 13 bases lay in between. Germline V CDR1 and CDR2: MGHRA, YSYEKL. CDR3 sequence (DNA): TGCGCCAGCAGCCAAGATATTCCCGGGGACGGCTACACCTTC. Protein sequence: CASSQDIPGDGYTF.

As regards this clone: Within the sample, other DNA sequences also encode this same CDR3. The chain employs TRBV27 and TRBJ2-3, with D unresolved. The germline V gene has CDR1 MNHEY and CDR2 SMNVEV (reference sequence). The CDR3 length is 13 residues. V lost 3 bases to trimming and J lost 0 bases, with 4 bases between them. As DNA, the CDR3 is TGTGCCAGCAGTTTCCGCAGCACAGATACGCAGTATTTT. Its protein is CASSFRSTDTQYF.

This chain uses TRBV10-1 with TRBJ2-3, with D perhaps TRBD2 (6 bases). This CDR3 is 17 amino acids long. Germline V gene lookup returns CDR1 WNHNN and CDR2 SYGVQD (reference sequence). V was trimmed by 4 bases and J by 7 bases, leaving 24 bases between them. For the CDR3, the DNA is TGCGCCAGCAGTGTCCATCCTCCCTGGCGGGGTCGTTATACGCAGTATTTT. Translating it yields CASSVHPPWRGRYTQYF.

The chain has TRBV7-2 and TRBJ2-7, with 8 bases matching TRBD1. This CDR3 is 15 amino acids long. Germline V CDR1 and CDR2: SGHTA, FQGNSA. V shed 3 bases and J 4 bases; nucleotides not matched to a gene: 8. The CDR3: CASSFHWTGLYEQYF. For the CDR3, the DNA is TGTGCCAGCAGCTTCCACTGGACAGGGCTGTACGAGCAGTACTTC. The full variable domain, rest sourced from reference TRBV7-2 and TRBJ2-7, is GAGVSQSPSNKVTEKGKDVELRCDPISGHTALYWYRQSLGQGLEFLIYFQGNSAPDKSGLPSDRFSAERTGGSVSTLTIQRTQQEDSAVYLCASSFHWTGLYEQYFGPGTRLTVT.

The chain is built from TRBV7-2 and TRBJ1-2; TRBD1 matches 7 bases. Germline CDR1 and CDR2: SGHTA and FQGNSA. J gave up 7 bases and V 5 bases, and 10 bases lay outside the gene matches. The CDR3 is 14 residues long. The CDR3 sequence: CASSSISGQFGYTF. The CDR3 nucleotides are TGTGCCAGCAGCAGCATATCGGGACAGTTTGGCTACACCTTC. Variable domain in full (rest from reference TRBV7-2 and TRBJ1-2): GAGVSQSPSNKVTEKGKDVELRCDPISGHTALYWYRQSLGQGLEFLIYFQGNSAPDKSGLPSDRFSAERTGGSVSTLTIQRTQQEDSAVYLCASSSISGQFGYTFGSGTRLTVV.

The chain joins TRBV4-2 to TRBJ2-2; D call uncertain. The CDR3 has 14 amino acids. V shed 1 base and J shed 2 bases, with 5 bases lying between them. Germline CDR1 and CDR2: LGHNA and YNFKEQ. This CDR3 reads CASSQALNTGELFF. DNA for the CDR3: TGTGCCAGCAGCCAAGCTCTAAACACCGGGGAGCTGTTTTTT.

The chain combines TRBV2 with TRBJ2-5; 9 nucleotides agree with TRBD1. The CDR3 extends over 14 amino acids. J gave up 4 bases and V 8 bases, and 8 bases lay outside the gene matches. Looked up from germline, CDR1 is SNHLY and CDR2 is FYNNEI. CDR3 DNA: TGTGCCAGCCACCGGGACAGGGAAGGAGAGACCCAGTACTTC. Protein: CASHRDREGETQYF.

The gene calls are TRBV28 and TRBJ1-6; 8 bases align to TRBD1. Germline V CDR1 and CDR2: MDHEN, SYDVKM. The V segment lost 2 bases and the J segment 7 bases; nucleotides outside the gene matches: 4. The CDR3 is 15 amino acids. The CDR3 DNA sequence: TGTGCCAGCAGTTTACTATCAGGGGGCAATTCACCCCTCCACTTT. Its translation is CASSLLSGGNSPLHF. Drawing the rest from reference TRBV28 and TRBJ1-6, the complete variable domain is DVKVTQSSRYLVKRTGEKVFLECVQDMDHENMFWYRQDPGLGLRLIYFSYDVKMKEKGDIPEGYSVSREKKERFSLILESASTNQTSMYLCASSLLSGGNSPLHFGNGTRLTVT.

The chain joins TRBV23-1 to TRBJ1-1; D is unresolved. TRBV23-1 belongs to the ORF category, with a function that is uncertain. V was trimmed by 2 bases and J by 0 bases, leaving 16 bases between them. The CDR3 totals 17 residues. The CDR3 DNA follows: TGCGCCAGCAGTCAACCCGAATCCACCTCCATGAACACTGAAGCTTTCTTT. Amino acid sequence: CASSQPESTSMNTEAFF.

The chain joins TRBV6-1 to TRBJ1-2; TRBD1 matches at 10 bases. The germline gives CDR1 MNHNS, CDR2 SASEGT. With 8 bases clipped from V and 3 bases from J, the junction kept 9 bases outside the gene matches. CDR3 length equals 15 residues. CDR3 region: CASYPRGTGDYGYTF. For the CDR3, the DNA is TGTGCCAGCTATCCCCGGGGGACAGGGGACTATGGCTACACCTTC.

This chain links TRBV27 with TRBJ2-7; 11 bases are shared with TRBD1. This CDR3 region has 13 residues. Germline CDR1 MNHEY, CDR2 SMNVEV (reference sequence). The ends lost 8 bases at V and 5 bases at J; junction bases unmatched: 5. The CDR3 region is CASGGDRGDEQYF. The CDR3 nucleotides read TGTGCCAGCGGGGGGGACAGGGGGGACGAGCAGTACTTC.

The gene calls are TRBV19 and TRBJ2-7; TRBD2 aligns across 7 bases. With V trimmed by 5 bases and J by 3 bases, 10 bases remained unmatched. Germline CDR1 LNHDA, CDR2 SQIVND (reference sequence). CDR3 length equals 15 residues. This chain's CDR3 is CASSFSSGHFYEQYF. CDR3 DNA sequence: TGTGCCAGTAGTTTTTCTAGCGGCCACTTCTACGAGCAGTACTTC.